A selection of T cell receptor beta chains follows, all from one sample in a study of blood T cell repertoires in COVID-19. Profiled with immunoSEQ multiplex PCR; TCRdb holds only in-frame clones, not every one. Of under 250,000 clones in the sample, 75% to 90% are singletons; the top ten hold about 2.9%. What was sequenced was PBMCs or T cells enriched from blood (not recorded which). Receptor source: a middle-aged woman who had been exposed to COVID-19. Both conserved end residues are part of each CDR3. Fields, in order: V gene, D gene, clone size, J gene, CDR3 protein, CDR3 DNA. The D gene is left open where the match is weak. Clone size is shown for a subset of rows, as once, few, many or a class of expanded clone.

TRBV28	TRBD1	.	TRBJ1-1	CASKELFAGGNTEAFF	TGTGCCAGCAAGGAGTTATTCGCAGGGGGCAACACTGAAGCTTTCTTT
TRBV15	.	.	TRBJ2-1	CATSRGGAGVENEQFF	TGTGCCACCAGCAGAGGGGGAGCGGGCGTTGAGAATGAGCAGTTCTTC
TRBV28	TRBD1	once	TRBJ1-2	CASSPTGENYGYTF	TGTGCCAGCAGTCCGACAGGGGAAAACTATGGCTACACCTTC
TRBV29-1	TRBD2	.	TRBJ2-3	CSVRGRAKDTQYF	TGCAGCGTACGTGGGAGGGCAAAAGATACGCAGTATTTT
TRBV19	.	.	TRBJ1-3	CASSMAGRGGNTIYF	TGTGCCAGTAGTATGGCAGGTCGAGGGGGAAACACCATATATTTT
TRBV28	TRBD1	.	TRBJ1-1	CASRHLLGGASEAFF	TGTGCCAGCAGACACCTCTTAGGGGGCGCCTCTGAAGCTTTCTTT
TRBV25-1	.	.	TRBJ1-1	CASSATSSLGTEAFF	TGTGCCAGCAGTGCGACTTCCAGCCTTGGGACTGAAGCTTTCTTT
TRBV29-1	TRBD2	.	TRBJ2-7	CSVAFSGGNYEQYF	TGCAGCGTTGCGTTTAGCGGGGGGAATTACGAGCAGTACTTC
TRBV15	TRBD2	.	TRBJ2-7	CATSRVLAGLYEQYF	TGTGCCACCAGCAGAGTTCTAGCGGGGCTCTACGAGCAGTACTTC
TRBV3-1/TRBV3-2	.	.	TRBJ2-5	CASSQLRDQETQYF	TGTGCCAGCAGCCAATTACGGGACCAAGAGACCCAGTACTTC
TRBV4-2	.	.	TRBJ2-3	CASSKGREASTDTQYF	TGTGCCAGCAGCAAAGGGAGAGAGGCTTCCACAGATACGCAGTATTTT
TRBV15	.	.	TRBJ2-1	CATSRGQGSYNEQFF	TGTGCCACCAGCAGAGGGCAGGGTTCCTACAATGAGCAGTTCTTC
TRBV19	TRBD1	.	TRBJ1-5	CASRDRGQQPQHF	TGTGCCAGTAGGGACAGGGGGCAACAGCCCCAGCATTTT
TRBV30	TRBD1	.	TRBJ1-5	CACRTGPGGNQPQHF	TGTGCCTGCCGGACAGGCCCCGGGGGCAATCAGCCCCAGCATTTT
TRBV28	TRBD1	.	TRBJ1-2	CASRQGSSNYGYTF	TGTGCCAGCAGACAGGGGTCTAGCAACTATGGCTACACCTTC
TRBV11-1	.	.	TRBJ1-1	CASSLGLDRLEAFF	TGTGCCAGCAGCTTAGGGTTGGACAGACTTGAAGCTTTCTTT
TRBV3-1/TRBV3-2	.	.	TRBJ2-5	CASSTRGYQETQYF	TGTGCCAGCAGCACCCGGGGGTATCAAGAGACCCAGTACTTC
TRBV5-1	.	.	TRBJ1-5	CASSLEPGNQPQHF	TGTGCCAGCAGCTTGGAGCCAGGGAATCAGCCCCAGCATTTT
TRBV19	TRBD1	.	TRBJ1-4	CASSSGSQGIEKLFF	TGTGCCAGTAGTAGCGGTTCACAGGGGATCGAAAAACTGTTTTTT
TRBV4-2	TRBD1	.	TRBJ1-3	CASSLTGEQGNTIYF	TGTGCCAGCAGCCTAACAGGGGAGCAAGGAAACACCATATATTTT
TRBV4-2	.	.	TRBJ2-3	CASSQARADTQYF	TGTGCCAGCAGCCAGGCTAGAGCTGATACGCAGTATTTT
TRBV19	TRBD1	.	TRBJ2-3	CASSPTGGPDTQYF	TGTGCCAGTAGCCCCACAGGGGGCCCAGATACGCAGTATTTT
TRBV11-2	.	.	TRBJ2-3	CASSSGLGGTQYF	TGTGCCAGCAGCTCAGGACTGGGCGGTACGCAGTATTTT
TRBV14	.	.	TRBJ2-2	CASSHRRTSNTGELFF	TGTGCCAGCAGCCACCGGCGGACATCGAACACCGGGGAGCTGTTTTTT
TRBV19	.	.	TRBJ2-3	CASLRYGGASDTQYF	TGTGCCAGCCTACGATACGGGGGAGCATCAGATACGCAGTATTTT
TRBV10-3	TRBD1	.	TRBJ1-2	CAILGQGVYGYTF	TGTGCCATCTTGGGACAGGGAGTCTATGGCTACACCTTC
TRBV11-3	.	.	TRBJ1-3	CASSQSGSAGNTIYF	TGTGCCAGCAGCCAATCAGGATCAGCTGGAAACACCATATATTTT
TRBV5-1	TRBD2	once	TRBJ2-1	CASRPVGTSGGYGNYNEQFF	TGCGCCAGCAGGCCCGTGGGGACTAGCGGGGGTTACGGCAACTACAATGAGCAGTTCTTC
TRBV10-3	.	.	TRBJ1-4	CAISETSTGINEKLFF	TGTGCCATCAGTGAAACTTCGACAGGAATTAATGAAAAACTGTTTTTT
TRBV5-6	TRBD1	.	TRBJ2-7	CASSLGQGSEYF	TGTGCCAGCAGCTTGGGACAGGGAAGTGAATACTTC
TRBV5-8	.	.	TRBJ2-1	CASRGSGRTYNEQFF	TGTGCCAGCCGGGGGTCCGGAAGGACCTACAATGAGCAGTTCTTC
TRBV5-6	TRBD2	.	TRBJ2-1	CASSLAGGFVNEQFF	TGTGCCAGCAGCTTAGCGGGGGGTTTCGTCAATGAGCAGTTCTTC
TRBV5-5	TRBD1	.	TRBJ2-5	CASSFYMPGGIVETQYF	TGTGCCAGCAGCTTTTATATGCCAGGGGGTATCGTGGAGACCCAGTACTTC
TRBV7-6	.	.	TRBJ1-3	CASSLSGGSGNTIYF	TGTGCCAGCAGCTTATCGGGGGGCTCTGGAAACACCATATATTTT
TRBV6-1	.	.	TRBJ1-1	CASSEVEGNTEAFF	TGTGCCAGCAGTGAAGTGGAGGGGAACACTGAAGCTTTCTTT
TRBV6-5	.	.	TRBJ2-5	CASTPTRQETQYF	TGTGCCAGCACTCCGACTCGGCAAGAGACCCAGTACTTC
TRBV7-3	TRBD1	.	TRBJ1-6	CASSVEQGPNSPLHF	TGTGCCAGCAGCGTCGAACAGGGGCCTAATTCACCCCTCCACTTT
TRBV7-9	.	.	TRBJ1-5	CASSKEGTSETLYLNQPQHF	TGTGCCAGCAGCAAAGAGGGGACATCGGAAACTCTTTATCTCAATCAGCCCCAGCATTTT
TRBV19	.	.	TRBJ1-5	CASSTLAGVDQPQHF	TGTGCCAGTAGTACCTTGGCAGGGGTCGATCAGCCCCAGCATTTT
TRBV19	.	.	TRBJ1-1	CASRRGSDTEAFF	TGTGCCAGTCGCCGGGGGAGCGACACTGAAGCTTTCTTT
TRBV27	TRBD1	.	TRBJ1-4	CASSSKTGGDNEKLFF	TGTGCCAGCAGTTCTAAGACAGGGGGAGATAATGAAAAACTGTTTTTT
TRBV28	.	.	TRBJ1-2	CATLRRLDGYTF	TGTGCCACCCTAAGGAGGCTCGATGGCTACACCTTC
TRBV11-1	TRBD1	.	TRBJ2-2	CASSWTGDTGELFF	TGTGCCAGCAGCTGGACAGGGGACACCGGGGAGCTGTTTTTT
TRBV13	.	once	TRBJ1-5	CASSFEQGNQPQHF	TGTGCCAGCAGCTTCGAACAGGGAAATCAGCCCCAGCATTTT
TRBV6-5	.	.	TRBJ2-7	CASSYSRGTFYEQYF	TGTGCCAGCAGTTACTCCCGTGGGACATTTTACGAGCAGTACTTC
TRBV5-1	TRBD2	few	TRBJ2-1	CASTPIAGLYNEQFF	TGTGCCAGCACGCCCATAGCGGGACTTTACAATGAGCAGTTCTTC
TRBV18	TRBD1	.	TRBJ1-2	CASSPETGTGNYGYTF	TGTGCCAGCTCACCAGAAACCGGGACAGGCAACTATGGCTACACCTTC
TRBV4-3	.	.	TRBJ1-6	CASSQIQGLGSPLHF	TGCGCCAGCAGCCAAATACAGGGTTTGGGTTCACCCCTCCACTTT
TRBV7-6	.	.	TRBJ1-2	CASSLAVGGLGYGYTF	TGTGCCAGCAGCTTAGCGGTCGGAGGTTTGGGCTATGGCTACACCTTC
TRBV7-2	.	.	TRBJ1-2	CASSLGAGVNYGYTF	TGTGCCAGCAGCTTAGGGGCAGGGGTTAACTATGGCTACACCTTC